This T cell receptor beta chain was documented in a study of T-cell reconstitution after alpha-beta-depleted transplantation in children. A TCRbeta library incorporating unique molecular identifiers was prepared. TCRdb analysed the PCR reads with MiXCR anew, one entry per CDR3 protein. The sample contains 600,000 to 700,000 distinct CDR3 sequences, roughly 17% of which appear only once. Germline V gene data show CDR1 as WSHSY and CDR2 as SAAADI. The CDR3 totals 16 residues. The V and J ends lost 5 bases and 0 bases respectively, with 16 bases between them. The V and J genes are TRBV10-2 and TRBJ1-1; perhaps TRBD1 as D (5 bases). The sample was PBMCs from the stem cell graft donor, taken from the stem cell graft. The sequence was obtained from a human donor who donated a stem cell graft to a child with acute myeloid leukemia. CDR3 loop: CASSSSGLTMNTEAFF. For the CDR3, the DNA is TGCGCCAGCAGTAGTTCGGGACTTACAATGAACACTGAAGCTTTCTTT.